The entry that follows covers one T cell receptor (beta chain) sequence. The data stem from a study of blood T cell repertoires in COVID-19. Study in general: The United States, Italy and Spain were the sources of the acute and convalescent COVID-19 samples. Sample material is recorded as cDNA or gDNA derived from T cells, B-cell-depleted T cells, or PBMCs.

In the study's own analysis: The authors estimated nucleated cell counts from reference gene primer amplification. Profiling relied on immunoSEQ multiplex PCR, and the TCRdb table lists in-frame clones only, not all of them. V and J calls and clone size are as listed in that table; D and trimming were resolved from the DNA. The repertoire includes under 200,000 clones, less than 90% of them detected once, and 2% to 2.5% sits in the top ten. The sequencing sample was made of peripheral blood. The origin of this receptor is a man between 70 and 80 years old with active or convalescent COVID-19.

The chain's CDR3 is CASSSLAGTYEQYF. The CDR3 DNA sequence: TGTGCCAGCAGCTCACTAGCGGGAACCTACGAGCAGTACTTC. The gene calls are TRBV13 and TRBJ2-7, with 10 nucleotides matching TRBD2. Germline CDR1 is PRHDT and CDR2 is FYEKMQ (reference sequence). V lost 4 bases to trimming and J lost 2 bases; unmatched junction nucleotides: 2. This CDR3 has 14 amino acids. Combining the CDR3 with reference TRBV13 and TRBJ2-7 gives the whole variable domain AAGVIQSPRHLIKEKRETATLKCYPIPRHDTVYWYQQGPGQDPQFLISFYEKMQSDKGSIPDRFSAQQFSDYHSELNMSSLELGDSALYFCASSSLAGTYEQYFGPGTRLTVT.